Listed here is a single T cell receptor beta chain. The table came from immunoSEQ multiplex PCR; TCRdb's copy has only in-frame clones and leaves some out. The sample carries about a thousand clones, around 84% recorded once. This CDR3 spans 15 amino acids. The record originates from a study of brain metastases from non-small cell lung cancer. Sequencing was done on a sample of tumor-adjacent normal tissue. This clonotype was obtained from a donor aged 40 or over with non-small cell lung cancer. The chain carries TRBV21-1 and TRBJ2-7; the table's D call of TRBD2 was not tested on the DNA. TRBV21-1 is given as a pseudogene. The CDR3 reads CASSKAGTSDDEQYF. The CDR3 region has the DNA TGTGCCAGCAGCAAAGCCGGGACTAGCGACGACGAGCAGTACTTC.